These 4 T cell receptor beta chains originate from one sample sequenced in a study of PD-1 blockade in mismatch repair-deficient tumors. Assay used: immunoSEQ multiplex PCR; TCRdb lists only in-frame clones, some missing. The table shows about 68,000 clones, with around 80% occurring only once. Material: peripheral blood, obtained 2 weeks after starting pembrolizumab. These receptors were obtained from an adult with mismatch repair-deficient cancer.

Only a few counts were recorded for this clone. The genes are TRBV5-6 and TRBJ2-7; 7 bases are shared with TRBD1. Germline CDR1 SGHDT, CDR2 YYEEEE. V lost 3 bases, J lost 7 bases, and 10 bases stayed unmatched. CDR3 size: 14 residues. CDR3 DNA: TGTGCCAGCAGCTGGGCAGGGGGTATCGGGGAGCAGTACTTC. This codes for CASSWAGGIGEQYF.

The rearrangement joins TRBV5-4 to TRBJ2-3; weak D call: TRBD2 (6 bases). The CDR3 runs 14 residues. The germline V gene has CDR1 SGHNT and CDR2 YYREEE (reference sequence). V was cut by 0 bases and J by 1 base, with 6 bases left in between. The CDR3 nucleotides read TGTGCCAGCAGCTTGGGGGAGGGCACAGATACGCAGTATTTT. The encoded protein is CASSLGEGTDTQYF.

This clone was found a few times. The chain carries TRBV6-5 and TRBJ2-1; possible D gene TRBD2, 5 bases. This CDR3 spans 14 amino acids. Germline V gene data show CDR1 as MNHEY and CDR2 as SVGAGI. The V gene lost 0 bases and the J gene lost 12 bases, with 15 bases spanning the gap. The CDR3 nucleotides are TGTGCCAGCAGTTACTCGGGGTCCGGACGGGGGCAGTTCTTC. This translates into CASSYSGSGRGQFF.

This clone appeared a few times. This CDR3 is CASRAKNIQYF. The CDR3 DNA is TGTGCCAGCAGGGCCAAAAACATTCAGTACTTC. The rearrangement joins TRBV21-1 to TRBJ2-4. TRBV21-1 constitutes a pseudogene. CDR3 length: 11 amino acids.